What follows is one TCR beta chain and its context. The sample originates from a study of T cell changes during pregnancy in multiple sclerosis. Only in-frame clones appear in the TCRdb table, and some are missing; sequencing was by immunoSEQ multiplex PCR. Seen here are 44,000 or so clones, almost 90% observed once, and the top ten hold 1.5%. This TCR was recovered from a female donor in good health, enrolled as a control in a pregnancy study. This specimen was peripheral blood, taken in the first trimester of pregnancy.

Here the CDR3 reads CASSPNRGQGNEQYF. The CDR3, as DNA: TGTGCCAGTAGTCCTAACAGGGGGCAGGGGAACGAGCAGTACTTC. This chain uses TRBV19 with TRBJ2-7; 9 bases map to TRBD1. V lost 5 bases and J lost 5; bases outside the gene matches: 10. The CDR3 covers 15 residues. Germline V lookup: CDR1 LNHDA, CDR2 SQIVND (reference sequence).